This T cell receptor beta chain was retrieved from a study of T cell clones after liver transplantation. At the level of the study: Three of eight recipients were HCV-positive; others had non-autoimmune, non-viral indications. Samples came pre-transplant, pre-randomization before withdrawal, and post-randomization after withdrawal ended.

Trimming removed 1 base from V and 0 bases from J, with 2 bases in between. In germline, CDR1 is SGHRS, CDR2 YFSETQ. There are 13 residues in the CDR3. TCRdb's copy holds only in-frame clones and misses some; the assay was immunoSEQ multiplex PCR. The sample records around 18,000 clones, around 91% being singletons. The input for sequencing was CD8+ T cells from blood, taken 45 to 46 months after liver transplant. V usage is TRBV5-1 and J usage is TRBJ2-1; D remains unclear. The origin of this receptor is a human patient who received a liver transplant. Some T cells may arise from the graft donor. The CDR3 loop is CASSLSSYNEQFF. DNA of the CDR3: TGCGCCAGCAGCTTGAGCTCCTACAATGAGCAGTTCTTC.